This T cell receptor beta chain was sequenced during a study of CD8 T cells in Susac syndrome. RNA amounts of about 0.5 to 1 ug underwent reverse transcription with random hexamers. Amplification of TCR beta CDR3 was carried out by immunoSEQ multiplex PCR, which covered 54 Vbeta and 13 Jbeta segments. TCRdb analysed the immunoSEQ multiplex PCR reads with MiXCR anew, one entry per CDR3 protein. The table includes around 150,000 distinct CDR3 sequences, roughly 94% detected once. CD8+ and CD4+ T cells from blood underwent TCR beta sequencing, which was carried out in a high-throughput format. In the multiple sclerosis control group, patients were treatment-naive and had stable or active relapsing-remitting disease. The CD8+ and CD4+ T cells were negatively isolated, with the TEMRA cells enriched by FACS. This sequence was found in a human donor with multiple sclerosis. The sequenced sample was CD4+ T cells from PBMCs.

The CDR3 region is CASSPRQGYEQYF. The CDR3 region has the DNA TGTGCCAGCAGCCCCCGACAGGGGTACGAGCAGTACTTC. This chain joins TRBV7-2 and TRBJ2-7, with 8 nucleotides matching TRBD1. The CDR3 contains 13 residues. V was pared by 5 bases and J by 4 bases, with 4 bases of the junction left unmatched. Germline CDR1 and CDR2: SGHTA and FQGNSA.